This T cell receptor beta chain was sequenced during a study of T cells expressing NK-cell markers. This CDR3 region has 13 residues. TCRdb re-called the 5' RACE reads and catalogs CDR3 proteins one per entry, DNA excluded. Here the sample table reports more than 400,000 distinct CDR3 sequences. This clonotype originated in a woman between 18 and 75 years old in good health. The sample comprised blood T cells: a sorted CD56 or NKG2C T cell subset, CD4+ or CD8+ T cells, or bulk PBMC T cells (not recorded which). The V gene is TRBV12-3 or TRBV12-4, the J gene TRBJ2-2; TCRdb indicates TRBD1, and absent DNA this call remains unverified. The CDR3 loop is CASTTDRAGELFF.